The rows below give T cell receptor beta chains drawn from one sample of a study of OX40 agonist ivuxolimab in advanced cancers. Repertoires were generated with immunoSEQ multiplex PCR, while TCRdb's copy carries only in-frame clones and drops some. The sample lists tens of thousands of clones, 80% to 90% occurring once. The source material was CD4+ or CD8+ T cells sorted from blood, sampled in a trial of the OX40 agonist ivuxolimab. The receptors come from an adult with an advanced solid tumor such as melanoma, head and neck, liver or kidney cancer. Each CDR3 is given with its conserved first and last residue. D genes are given only for firm matches. Clone size is given for some rows only: seen once, a few or many times, or a class if the clone is expanded.

J	size	D	V	DNA	CDR3
TRBJ1-4	.	.	TRBV6-1	TGTGCCAGCAGGTTTGGAGGGACACAACTGTTTTTT	CASRFGGTQLFF
TRBJ1-3	.	.	TRBV12-5	TGTGCTAGTGGTTTGTCCGGTCTCTCCGGAAACACCATATATTTT	CASGLSGLSGNTIYF
TRBJ1-4	.	TRBD1	TRBV30	TGTGCCTGGAGTCCCGGGACAGCAAATGAAAAACTGTTTTTT	CAWSPGTANEKLFF
TRBJ1-3	.	.	TRBV6-1	TGTGCCAGCAGTGCGCGGGTCGGGGGGCGACCTTATTCTGGAAACACCATATATTTT	CASSARVGGRPYSGNTIYF
TRBJ1-2	few	.	TRBV29-1	TGCAGCGTAAGGTTTAACTATGGCTACACCTTC	CSVRFNYGYTF
TRBJ1-1	.	.	TRBV4-2	TGTGCCAGCAGCCAAGGGGGAGGGGGCACTGAAGCTTTCTTT	CASSQGGGGTEAFF
TRBJ1-5	few	.	TRBV30	TGTGCCTGGAGGGGACCGCATAGCAATCAGCCCCAGCATTTT	CAWRGPHSNQPQHF
TRBJ1-4	.	.	TRBV27	TGTGCCAGCAGGCGGGGGGCACGAGAAAAACTGTTTTTT	CASRRGAREKLFF
TRBJ2-7	once	.	TRBV6-5	TGTGCCAGCAGTGGGGGTTGGGCATACGAGCAGTACTTC	CASSGGWAYEQYF
TRBJ1-2	.	.	TRBV11-3	TGTGCCAGCAGTTCCGCCCTATATGGCTACACCTTC	CASSSALYGYTF
TRBJ2-1	.	.	TRBV5-1	TGCGCCAGCAGCTTGGCATTCACTACCTATTACAATGAGCAGTTCTTC	CASSLAFTTYYNEQFF
TRBJ2-7	.	.	TRBV6-5	TGTGCCAGCAGTTACGCCGGCGGCTACGAGCAGTACTTC	CASSYAGGYEQYF
TRBJ1-5	.	TRBD1	TRBV7-8	TGTGCCAGCAGCTTAACCGGACAGGTTTCACAGCCCCAGCATTTT	CASSLTGQVSQPQHF
TRBJ2-3	.	TRBD2	TRBV10-3	TGTGCCATCAGTGAGTCCGAGCGGGAAGCAGATACGCAGTATTTT	CAISESEREADTQYF
TRBJ2-3	.	.	TRBV7-9	TGTGCCAGCAGCACCCCAAGGGGGGGGGCCGGCACAGATACGCAGTATTTT	CASSTPRGGAGTDTQYF
TRBJ2-1	.	.	TRBV6-6	TGTGCCAGTAATAGCGGCTCCTCCTACAATGAGCAGTTCTTC	CASNSGSSYNEQFF